Listed here are 32 T cell receptor beta chains from one sample, sequenced in a study of shared clonotypes between healthy human individuals. The data were produced by immunoSEQ multiplex PCR, yet TCRdb's version contains in-frame clones alone and is incomplete. The sample includes 2 million to 2.5 million clones, 95% of them seen just once. Sequenced: naive CD4+ T cells sorted from blood. Stated subset: CD45RA+ positively selected. These receptors all stem from a man aged 18 to 29 in good health.

V gene TRBV15 combines with J gene TRBJ1-6, with unresolved D. The CDR3 has 13 residues. In germline, CDR1 is LNHNV, CDR2 YYDKDF (reference sequence). The germline V and J ends were trimmed by 0 bases and 9 bases, with 6 bases remaining between them. The CDR3: CATSRDPASPLHF. In DNA form, the CDR3 reads TGTGCCACCAGCAGAGATCCGGCTTCACCCCTCCACTTT.

The CDR3 DNA follows: TGTGCCAGCAGTGGTCAAAGTAGCAATCAGCCCCAGCATTTT. It specifies CASSGQSSNQPQHF. V gene TRBV2 combines with J gene TRBJ1-5, with unresolved D. Trimming stripped 4 bases from V and 0 bases from J, with 7 bases between. CDR3 size: 14 residues. Looked up from germline, CDR1 is SNHLY and CDR2 is FYNNEI.

The chain employs TRBV5-4 and TRBJ1-4, with D perhaps matching TRBD1 (6 bases). The CDR3 contains 16 residues. The V gene's germline CDR1 is SGHNT and CDR2 YYREEE (reference sequence). Trimming pared 0 bases from V and 5 bases from J, leaving 14 bases between. CDR3 region: CASSLARGGPNEKLFF. The CDR3 DNA follows: TGTGCCAGCAGCTTGGCCAGAGGGGGGCCAAATGAAAAACTGTTTTTT.

V is TRBV6-1 and J is TRBJ2-7; D might be TRBD1 (7 bases). CDR1 and CDR2 from the germline V gene are MNHNS and SASEGT. This CDR3 contains 15 residues. Trimming stripped 1 base from V and 1 base from J, with 11 bases between. This CDR3 is CASSEETGRSYEQYF. CDR3 nucleotide sequence: TGTGCCAGCAGTGAAGAGACAGGGAGGTCCTACGAGCAGTACTTC.

J is TRBJ2-1 and V is TRBV10-2; TRBD2 aligns across 8 bases. The length of the CDR3 is 13 residues. Trimming took 8 bases from V and 8 from J; bases not matched to a gene: 8. Germline V gene lookup returns CDR1 WSHSY and CDR2 SAAADI. The CDR3 reads CASRGGPIDEQFF. The CDR3 coding sequence is TGCGCCAGCCGGGGGGGGCCTATAGATGAGCAGTTCTTC.

This chain joins TRBV7-2 and TRBJ1-1, with unresolved D. The V end lost 5 bases, the J end lost 5 bases, and 24 bases lay between the germline ends. The CDR3 totals 17 residues. CDR1 and CDR2 (germline): SGHTA, FQGNSA. CDR3 nucleotides: TGTGCCAGCAGCCCGAGGACCTTGAGGGCTTGGGTTACTGAAGCTTTCTTT. Its protein product is CASSPRTLRAWVTEAFF. Using reference TRBV7-2 and TRBJ1-1 for the parts outside the CDR3, the full variable domain is GAGVSQSPSNKVTEKGKDVELRCDPISGHTALYWYRQSLGQGLEFLIYFQGNSAPDKSGLPSDRFSAERTGGSVSTLTIQRTQQEDSAVYLCASSPRTLRAWVTEAFFGQGTRLTVV.

The V gene is TRBV25-1, the J gene TRBJ2-7; D gene unclear. Germline lookup yields CDR1 MGHDK and CDR2 SYGVNS. V was trimmed by 1 base and J by 5 bases, leaving 3 bases between them. This CDR3 contains 11 residues. CDR3 protein: CASSEWDEQYF. CDR3 sequence (DNA): TGTGCCAGCAGTGAATGGGACGAGCAGTACTTC.

The genes are TRBV5-6 and TRBJ2-7, with TRBD1 matching 9 bases. This CDR3 is built from 16 residues. Germline V gene data show CDR1 as SGHDT and CDR2 as YYEEEE. The J segment lost 5 bases and the V segment lost 4 bases, leaving 13 bases of the junction unmatched. For the CDR3, the DNA is TGTGCCAGCAGCGGGGATATGGGACAGGGTAACCACGAGCAGTACTTC. Its protein is CASSGDMGQGNHEQYF.

Remarks on this clone: The same CDR3 can be traced to other DNA sequences in this sample. The rearrangement uses TRBV11-2 and TRBJ2-3; 9 bases are a match to TRBD1. This CDR3 is 15 amino acids long. Germline assignment: CDR1 SGHAT and CDR2 FQNNGV. With V trimmed by 5 bases and J by 1 base, 4 bases remained unmatched. The CDR3 sequence is CASSPGQGRTDTQYF. The CDR3 nucleotides are TGTGCCAGCAGCCCCGGACAGGGGCGCACAGATACGCAGTATTTT.

This clone was picked up one time. V usage is TRBV28 and J usage is TRBJ2-1, with unresolved D. Germline V gives CDR1 MDHEN, CDR2 SYDVKM. Trimming took off 3 bases at V and 2 bases at J, with 14 bases between the two ends. The CDR3 has 16 residues. The CDR3 DNA reads TGTGCCAGCAGTTTTAGTGGATTTGGGGCCTACAATGAGCAGTTCTTC. This encodes CASSFSGFGAYNEQFF.

The CDR3 sequence is CASSLGGAGESYGYTF. The CDR3 DNA reads TGTGCCAGCAGCTTGGGAGGAGCAGGGGAGTCCTATGGCTACACCTTC. V gene TRBV5-4 combines with J gene TRBJ1-2; the D gene is possibly TRBD1 (6 bases). V dropped 0 bases and J dropped 4 bases, with 16 bases sitting between them. Germline CDR1 reads SGHNT; CDR2 reads YYREEE (reference sequence). The CDR3 length is 16 residues.

This clone appeared a single time. The V gene is TRBV6-1, the J gene TRBJ1-2; D gene uncertain. This CDR3 comprises 14 residues. Trimming took 5 bases from V and 0 from J, leaving 10 bases between them. The germline CDR1 and CDR2 sequences are MNHNS and SASEGT. CDR3 amino acids: CASSKQLTNYGYTF. DNA for the CDR3: TGTGCCAGCAGTAAACAGCTTACTAACTATGGCTACACCTTC.

V is TRBV18 and J is TRBJ2-3; unclear D gene. The CDR3 extends over 14 amino acids. Trimming took off 0 bases at V and 2 bases at J, with 6 bases between the two ends. Germline assignment: CDR1 KGHSH and CDR2 LQKENI. The CDR3 DNA sequence: TGTGCCAGCTCACCACCCTCCCTCACAGATACGCAGTATTTT. Its protein product is CASSPPSLTDTQYF.

This clone was counted a single time. V usage is TRBV6-6 and J usage is TRBJ2-6; D gene ambiguous. The germline V gene has CDR1 MNHNY and CDR2 SVGAGI (reference sequence). The CDR3 runs to 14 residues. Trimming took 9 bases from V and 0 from J, leaving 9 bases between them. Here the CDR3 DNA reads TGTGCCAGTGCGCGGAGCTCTGGGGCCAACGTCCTGACTTTC. Amino acids: CASARSSGANVLTF.

This clone was detected once. The V gene is TRBV16, the J gene TRBJ1-5; no clear D gene. Germline CDR1 is KGHSY and CDR2 is FQNENV. Trimming cost V 0 bases and J 4 bases, with 7 bases left between them. The CDR3 covers 14 residues. DNA of the CDR3: TGTGCCAGCAGCCAATCGGGAGCTAATCAGCCCCAGCATTTT. This codes for CASSQSGANQPQHF.

The chain couples TRBV19 to TRBJ2-7; D unresolved. CDR1 is LNHDA and CDR2 is SQIVND in the germline V gene (reference sequence). This CDR3 has 16 amino acids. Trimming took off 2 bases at V and 4 bases at J, with 18 bases between the two ends. The CDR3 DNA sequence: TGTGCCAGTAGTATATCGGAAGGTTACATGAGGTACGAGCAGTACTTC. Its translation is CASSISEGYMRYEQYF.

The chain combines TRBV5-5 with TRBJ1-1; D call uncertain. This CDR3 has 11 residues. Germline V gene lookup returns CDR1 SGHKS and CDR2 YYEKEE (reference sequence). V gave up 4 bases and J gave up 0 bases, with 1 base separating them. The CDR3 is CASSLNTEAFF. In DNA, the CDR3 is TGTGCCAGCAGCCTGAACACTGAAGCTTTCTTT.

This chain connects TRBV18 to TRBJ2-2; D might be TRBD1 (6 bases). CDR1 is KGHSH and CDR2 is LQKENI in the germline V gene. With 5 bases removed from V and 2 bases from J, the gap between germline ends came to 12 bases. This CDR3 spans 15 amino acids. The CDR3 sequence: CASSSEDRNTGELFF. The CDR3 DNA reads TGTGCCAGCTCATCAGAGGACAGAAACACCGGGGAGCTGTTTTTT. Using reference TRBV18 and TRBJ2-2 for the parts outside the CDR3, the full variable domain is NAGVMQNPRHLVRRRGQEARLRCSPMKGHSHVYWYRQLPEEGLKFMVYLQKENIIDESGMPKERFSAEFPKEGPSILRIQQVVRGDSAAYFCASSSEDRNTGELFFGEGSRLTVL.

V gene TRBV18 combines with J gene TRBJ1-5, with D possibly matching TRBD1 (5 bases). V was cut by 0 bases and J by 7 bases, with 13 bases left in between. Germline assignment: CDR1 KGHSH and CDR2 LQKENI. The CDR3 is made up of 15 amino acids. CDR3 nucleotide sequence: TGTGCCAGCTCACCACCGGGAGGGGTAGGACAGCCCCAGCATTTT. This gives the protein CASSPPGGVGQPQHF.

The V call is TRBV28, the J call TRBJ2-6; 7 bases line up with TRBD2. This CDR3 is built from 21 residues. The germline V gene encodes CDR1 MDHEN and CDR2 SYDVKM. With 9 bases clipped from V and 1 base from J, the junction kept 24 bases outside the gene matches. CDR3 DNA: TGTGCCAGTGACACCAGAGTTTTTAAGACCAGCGGGGCGTCTGGGGCCAACGTCCTGACTTTC. This sequence encodes CASDTRVFKTSGASGANVLTF.

This clone was recorded once. The chain employs TRBV28 and TRBJ1-4, with TRBD1 as a possible D gene (5 bases). Trimming took 6 bases from V and 6 from J, leaving 17 bases between them. The CDR3 consists of 15 residues. CDR1 and CDR2 from the germline V gene are MDHEN and SYDVKM. CDR3 bases: TGTGCCAGCAGGTCCGCCGGGACCTCACATGAAAAACTGTTTTTT. It specifies CASRSAGTSHEKLFF.

This chain connects TRBV4-1 to TRBJ2-7; 10 bases match TRBD1. J lost 5 bases, V lost 7 bases, and 17 bases had no gene match. In germline, CDR1 is MGHRA, CDR2 YSYEKL. This CDR3 is 17 amino acids long. The CDR3 DNA reads TGCGCCAGCACCCATTACCCAACCGGGACAGGGGACAACGAGCAGTACTTC. It yields the protein CASTHYPTGTGDNEQYF.

As to this clone: The junction departs from the called germline gene at one end, perhaps through a read error. The chain combines TRBV7-2 with TRBJ2-1; 11 nucleotides align to TRBD2. CDR1 SGHTA and CDR2 FQGNSA come from the germline V gene. The CDR3 length is 15 residues. CDR3 sequence: CASSLAGGPTNEQFF. DNA for the CDR3: TGTGCCAGCAGCCTAGCGGGAGGACCAACGAATGAGCAGTTCTTC.

The rearrangement uses TRBV7-2 and TRBJ2-5; D uncertain. Trimming stripped 5 bases from V and 9 bases from J, with 13 bases between. CDR3 size: 12 residues. Germline V lookup: CDR1 SGHTA, CDR2 FQGNSA. The CDR3 bases are TGTGCCAGCAGCATCCATAGGCAGGCCCAGTACTTC. It encodes CASSIHRQAQYF. Full variable domain (rest looked up from reference TRBV7-2 and TRBJ2-5): GAGVSQSPSNKVTEKGKDVELRCDPISGHTALYWYRQSLGQGLEFLIYFQGNSAPDKSGLPSDRFSAERTGGSVSTLTIQRTQQEDSAVYLCASSIHRQAQYFGPGTRLLVL.

The chain has TRBV19 and TRBJ1-4, with no clear D. Germline values: CDR1 LNHDA, CDR2 SQIVND (reference sequence). The CDR3 length is 14 residues. Trimming shortened V by 8 bases and J by 7 bases, and 17 bases separated the two germline ends. The CDR3 bases are TGTGCCAGTTCTCTGCGTAGCGGGAGTGAAAAACTGTTTTTT. Protein product: CASSLRSGSEKLFF.

This chain joins TRBV2 and TRBJ2-7, with D hard to call. Trimming cost V 3 bases and J 5 bases, with 17 bases left between them. CDR3 length: 15 amino acids. Germline V gene sequence: CDR1 SNHLY, CDR2 FYNNEI. In nucleotides, the CDR3 is TGTGCCAGCAGTGATCCGAGGCGGCTAGGGAACGAGCAGTACTTC. It yields the protein CASSDPRRLGNEQYF.

The J gene is TRBJ1-1, the V gene TRBV6-1, with D tentatively TRBD1 (6 bases). Trimming pared 6 bases from V and 1 base from J, leaving 15 bases between. The CDR3 extends over 15 amino acids. Germline V CDR1 and CDR2: MNHNS, SASEGT. CDR3 nucleotide sequence: TGTGCCAGCAGGGCAGGGGTATTATCGAACACTGAAGCTTTCTTT. Translated, it gives CASRAGVLSNTEAFF.

The CDR3 region is CASSISSSSSFHEQYF. The CDR3 DNA sequence: TGTGCCAGTAGTATTTCCTCTTCAAGTAGCTTCCACGAGCAGTACTTC. The rearrangement links TRBV19 to TRBJ2-7; D gene unclear. Trimming shortened V by 3 bases and J by 5 bases, and 20 bases separated the two germline ends. The CDR3 consists of 16 residues. Looked up from germline, CDR1 is LNHDA and CDR2 is SQIVND (reference sequence).

The V gene is TRBV6-6, the J gene TRBJ1-6; perhaps TRBD1 as D (6 bases). V lost 2 bases, J lost 12 bases, and 14 bases lay in between. The CDR3 sequence is 14 residues long. Looked up from germline, CDR1 is MNHNY and CDR2 is SVGAGI (reference sequence). The CDR3 spells CASSYGHKGEPLHF. The CDR3 DNA sequence: TGTGCCAGCAGTTACGGGCATAAGGGGGAACCCCTCCACTTT.

The chain carries TRBV9 and TRBJ2-4; TRBD2 matches at 15 bases. Germline V gives CDR1 SGDLS, CDR2 YYNGEE. The ends lost 0 bases at V and 0 bases at J; junction bases unmatched: 4. The CDR3 loop spans 19 amino acids. In nucleotides, the CDR3 is TGTGCCAGCAGCGTAGATGGACTAGCGGGGGGGCCAGCCAAAAACATTCAGTACTTC. Translating gives CASSVDGLAGGPAKNIQYF.

The chain recombines TRBV19 with TRBJ2-2; possibly TRBD2 for D (6 bases). The germline V gene has CDR1 LNHDA and CDR2 SQIVND (reference sequence). CDR3 length: 17 amino acids. V dropped 7 bases and J dropped 0 bases, with 18 bases sitting between them. The CDR3 bases are TGTGCCAGTAAGGGTGGCCTAGCGATTTCGAACACCGGGGAGCTGTTTTTT. Translated: CASKGGLAISNTGELFF.

The chain couples TRBV29-1 to TRBJ1-4; D gene unclear. The CDR3 extends over 15 amino acids. The V gene's germline CDR1 is SQVTM and CDR2 ANQGSEA. The V end lost 0 bases, the J end lost 0 bases, and 8 bases lay between the germline ends. The CDR3 sequence is CSVEERSATNEKLFF. The CDR3 bases are TGCAGCGTTGAAGAACGTAGTGCAACTAATGAAAAACTGTTTTTT.